This TCR beta chain came from a study of Graves' ophthalmopathy and Graves' hyperthyroidism. As for the study in general: Peripheral blood was collected at initial diagnosis, before any treatment.

This clonotype has a count of ten or more. Antigen specificity is unknown. Trimming took off 7 bases at V and 4 bases at J, with 13 bases between the two ends. The germline V gene has CDR1 SNHLY and CDR2 FYNNEI. CDR3 length: 14 amino acids. TCR beta CDR3 regions were amplified from RNA transcripts. First-round RT-PCR employed HTBI primers, with a second-round multiplex PCR after it. MiXCR, applied by TCRdb to the multiplex PCR reads, yields one record per CDR3 protein. The repertoire holds a few hundred thousand distinct CDR3 sequences, with 17% as singletons. Study results and caveats: Forecasting of ophthalmopathy progression by the model achieved almost 71% sensitivity and around 77% specificity.

Certain patients were not enrolled. These were patients with other autoimmune diseases, uncontrolled infections, pregnancy or lactation. Sequenced input: peripheral blood. This rearrangement joins TRBV2 to TRBJ2-2; D might be TRBD1 (6 bases). This receptor was taken from an adult woman with stable Graves' hyperthyroidism. CDR3 residues: CASTGTPLTGELFF. The CDR3 DNA sequence: TGTGCCAGCACTGGGACACCCCTCACCGGGGAGCTGTTTTTT.